These 20 T cell receptor beta chains were sequenced from one sample in a study of blood T cell repertoires in COVID-19. Clones were sequenced by immunoSEQ multiplex PCR, and TCRdb holds only the in-frame ones, with some missing. The table includes approximately 380,000 clones, 90% to 95% detected once. Sequencing input: PBMCs or T cells enriched from blood (not recorded which). The receptor source for this set is a woman between 40 and 50 years old who had been exposed to COVID-19.

A single count supports this clone. J is TRBJ1-6 and V is TRBV2; D gene ambiguous. CDR1 SNHLY and CDR2 FYNNEI come from the germline V gene. Trimming took off 6 bases at V and 7 bases at J, with 7 bases between the two ends. The CDR3 extends over 12 amino acids. CDR3 bases: TGTGCCAGCAGACAGTTAAATTCACCCCTCCACTTT. Residues: CASRQLNSPLHF. Full variable domain (outside the CDR3, taken from reference TRBV2 and TRBJ1-6): EPEVTQTPSHQVTQMGQEVILRCVPISNHLYFYWYRQILGQKVEFLVSFYNNEISEKSEIFDDQFSVERPDGSNFTLKIRSTKLEDSAMYFCASRQLNSPLHFGNGTRLTVT.

The V and J genes are TRBV19 and TRBJ1-3; D gene ambiguous. Germline CDR1 reads LNHDA; CDR2 reads SQIVND (reference sequence). CDR3 length: 14 amino acids. V lost 6 bases and J lost 4, with 13 bases in between. The CDR3 DNA follows: TGTGCCAGTAGCCTTGGGCAAAAGGGAAACACCATATATTTT. It is translated as CASSLGQKGNTIYF.

V and J are TRBV19 and TRBJ1-2, with TRBD1 as a possible D gene (6 bases). Trimming removed 5 bases from V and 4 bases from J, with 11 bases in between. The CDR3 runs 13 residues. Germline loops: CDR1 LNHDA, CDR2 SQIVND (reference sequence). CDR3 sequence (DNA): TGTGCCAGTAGTCCCCGGACAGTCTATGGCTACACCTTC. It specifies CASSPRTVYGYTF.

The count of this clone is one. The chain recombines TRBV14 with TRBJ2-1; D remains ambiguous. Germline V gene data show CDR1 as SGHDN and CDR2 as FVKESK. Trimming took off 4 bases at V and 0 bases at J, with 4 bases between the two ends. This CDR3 contains 13 residues. The CDR3 region has the DNA TGTGCCAGCAGCCCTAGCTCCTACAATGAGCAGTTCTTC. This encodes CASSPSSYNEQFF.

V and J are TRBV7-2 and TRBJ2-7; no reliable D call. Trimming shortened V by 3 bases and J by 5 bases, and 8 bases separated the two germline ends. CDR3 size: 12 residues. Per the germline V gene, CDR1 is SGHTA and CDR2 is FQGNSA. CDR3 nucleotide sequence: TGTGCCAGCAGCTTTAACAGAAACGAGCAGTACTTC. Encoded protein: CASSFNRNEQYF.

The J gene is TRBJ1-2, the V gene TRBV30; D gene ambiguous. The ends were cut back, 1 base at V and 8 bases at J, with 5 bases in the middle. The CDR3 runs to 10 residues. In germline, CDR1 is GTSNPN, CDR2 SVGIG (reference sequence). CDR3 in amino acids: CAWSGGGYTF. The CDR3 bases are TGTGCCTGGAGTGGAGGAGGCTACACCTTC.

V usage is TRBV7-3 and J usage is TRBJ1-1, with 9 bases identical to TRBD1. The CDR3 loop spans 14 amino acids. Germline V CDR1 and CDR2: SGHTA, FQGTGA. After removal of 4 bases from V and 6 bases from J, the junction contained 6 bases not matched to a gene. The CDR3 bases are TGTGCCAGCAGCTCCCCCGGGACAGGGTCTGAAGCTTTCTTT. Translating it yields CASSSPGTGSEAFF.

Of note for this clone: A read error may account for a junction end that differs from germline. The rearrangement joins TRBV27 to TRBJ2-1; D is perhaps TRBD2 (6 bases). Germline CDR1 reads MNHEY; CDR2 reads SMNVEV (reference sequence). The CDR3 is made up of 16 amino acids. The CDR3 DNA reads TGTGCCAGCAGTTTAGGTAGCGGTGGCCCGGACGGTGAGGAGTTCTTC. It encodes CASSLGSGGPDGEEFF.

The rearrangement uses TRBV29-1 and TRBJ1-2, with TRBD1 identical over 9 bases. After removal of 7 bases from V and 1 base from J, the junction contained 4 bases not matched to a gene. The CDR3 extends over 13 amino acids. Looked up from germline, CDR1 is SQVTM and CDR2 is ANQGSEA. The CDR3 DNA follows: TGCAGCGGGGGACAGGGAGTTAACTATGGCTACACCTTC. Protein product: CSGGQGVNYGYTF.

The chain recombines TRBV3-1 (or the pseudogene TRBV3-2) with TRBJ1-2; D gene unclear. The CDR3 spans 14 residues. Trimming shortened V by 3 bases and J by 0 bases, and 8 bases separated the two germline ends. Per the germline V gene, CDR1 is LGHDT and CDR2 is YNNKEL (reference sequence). CDR3 coding DNA: TGTGCCAGCAGCCATCGGGGAGCTAACTATGGCTACACCTTC. Translated, it gives CASSHRGANYGYTF.

J is TRBJ2-1 and V is TRBV24-1; the match to TRBD1 covers 8 bases. J was trimmed by 9 bases and V by 2 bases; bases with no gene match: 8. The CDR3 runs 15 residues. Germline V gene data show CDR1 as KGHDR and CDR2 as SFDVKD. CDR3 DNA sequence: TGTGCCACCAGTGATTCGACAGGGGCCCCGGGTGAGCAGTTCTTC. It specifies CATSDSTGAPGEQFF.

This clone was seen more than once but under ten times. A much larger clonotype is one base distant, so this may be a read error. In the same sample, other DNA sequences code for this CDR3. The chain is built from TRBV7-6 and TRBJ1-1; D gene ambiguous. The V end lost 2 bases, the J end lost 1 base, and 5 bases lay between the germline ends. The CDR3 runs 13 residues. Germline V CDR1 and CDR2: SGHVS, FNYEAQ. CDR3 nucleotides: TGTGCCAGCAGCTTATCAGGGAACACTGAAGCTTTCTTT. Its protein is CASSLSGNTEAFF.

The genes are TRBV24-1 and TRBJ2-1, with 8 bases that match TRBD2. In germline, CDR1 is KGHDR, CDR2 SFDVKD. The CDR3 spans 15 residues. Trimming cost V 2 bases and J 8 bases; bases outside gene matches: 7. The CDR3 bases are TGTGCCACCAGTGATTACGGGACTAGTAGGGATGAGCAGTTCTTC. Translated, it gives CATSDYGTSRDEQFF.

The J gene is TRBJ2-5, the V gene TRBV5-1, with D tentatively TRBD2 (5 bases). V lost 0 bases and J 1 base, leaving 7 bases between the germline ends. Germline V CDR1 and CDR2: SGHRS, YFSETQ. The CDR3 extends over 14 amino acids. This CDR3 reads CASSLGLIQETQYF. In DNA, the CDR3 is TGCGCCAGCAGCTTGGGACTAATCCAAGAGACCCAGTACTTC.

There are a few counts of this clone. The gene calls are TRBV5-1 and TRBJ2-2; D is perhaps TRBD1 (5 bases). The V gene lost 5 bases and the J gene lost 1 base, with 15 bases spanning the gap. The CDR3 covers 16 residues. Germline loops: CDR1 SGHRS, CDR2 YFSETQ. CDR3 sequence reads: CASRPGHLENTGELFF. In nucleotides, the CDR3 is TGCGCCAGCAGACCTGGACACCTAGAGAACACCGGGGAGCTGTTTTTT.

This clone was seen only a few times. The chain joins TRBV2 to TRBJ1-1, with D unclear. In germline, CDR1 is SNHLY, CDR2 FYNNEI. Trimming removed 4 bases at V and 10 bases at J, with 7 bases between. The CDR3 runs to 10 residues. The DNA of the CDR3 is TGTGCCAGCAGTGTATCTTCAGCTTTCTTT. It codes for CASSVSSAFF.

The chain employs TRBV18 and TRBJ2-4, with 9 positions matching TRBD1. The germline V gene encodes CDR1 KGHSH and CDR2 LQKENI. The CDR3 is 16 amino acids. V shed 6 bases and J 2 bases; nucleotides not matched to a gene: 8. CDR3 bases: TGTGCCAGCTCTCCAGAGACAGGGGGACCCAAAAACATTCAGTACTTC. It codes for CASSPETGGPKNIQYF.

About this clone: The junction shows a germline mismatch at one end, possibly a read error. CDR3 coding DNA: TGTGCTAGCAGCTTATCAGGGGGATCTGGAAACACCATATATTTT. Amino acids: CASSLSGGSGNTIYF. The genes are TRBV7-7 and TRBJ1-3; 7 positions agree with TRBD1. Germline V gene data show CDR1 as SSHAT and CDR2 as FNYEAQ (reference sequence). This CDR3 has 15 amino acids.

The gene calls are TRBV5-1 and TRBJ2-1; TRBD1 aligns across 8 bases. The CDR3 totals 14 residues. After removal of 1 base from V and 9 bases from J, the junction contained 6 bases not matched to a gene. Looked up from germline, CDR1 is SGHRS and CDR2 is YFSETQ. The CDR3 region has the DNA TGCGCCAGCAGCTTGCAGGGGGCTGGGAGTGAGCAGTTCTTC. This translates into CASSLQGAGSEQFF.

The V and J genes are TRBV12-3 or TRBV12-4 and TRBJ1-5; D remains ambiguous. Between the trimmed V and J ends, which lost 9 bases and 2 bases, there was a span of 8 bases. This CDR3 region has 12 residues. The CDR3 coding sequence is TGTGCCAGTCGGAGGGGCAATCAGCCCCAGCATTTT. Translated, it gives CASRRGNQPQHF.